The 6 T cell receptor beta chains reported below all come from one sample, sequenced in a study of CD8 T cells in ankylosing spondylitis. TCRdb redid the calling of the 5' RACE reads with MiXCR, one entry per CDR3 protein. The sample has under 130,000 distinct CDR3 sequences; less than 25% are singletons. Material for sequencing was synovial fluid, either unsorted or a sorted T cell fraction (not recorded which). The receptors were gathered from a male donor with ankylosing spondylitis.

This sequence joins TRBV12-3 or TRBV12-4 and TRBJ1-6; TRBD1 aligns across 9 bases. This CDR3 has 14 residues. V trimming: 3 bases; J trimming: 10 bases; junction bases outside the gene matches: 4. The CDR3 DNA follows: TGTGCCAGCAGTTTTGCGGACAGGGGCTCACCCCTCCACTTT. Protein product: CASSFADRGSPLHF.

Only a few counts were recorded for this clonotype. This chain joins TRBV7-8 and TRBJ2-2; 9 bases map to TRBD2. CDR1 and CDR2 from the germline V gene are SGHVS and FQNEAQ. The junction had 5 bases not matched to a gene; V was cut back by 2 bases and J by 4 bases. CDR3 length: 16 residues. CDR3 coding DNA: TGTGCCAGCAGCTTACGGGCGGGAGGGACCACCGGGGAGCTGTTTTTT. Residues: CASSLRAGGTTGELFF.

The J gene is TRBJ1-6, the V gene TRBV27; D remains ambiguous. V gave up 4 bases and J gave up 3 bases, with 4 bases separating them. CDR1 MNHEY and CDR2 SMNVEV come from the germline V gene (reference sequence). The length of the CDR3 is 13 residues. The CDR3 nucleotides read TGTGCCAGCAGTTCCGACTATAATTCACCCCTCCACTTT. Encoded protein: CASSSDYNSPLHF.

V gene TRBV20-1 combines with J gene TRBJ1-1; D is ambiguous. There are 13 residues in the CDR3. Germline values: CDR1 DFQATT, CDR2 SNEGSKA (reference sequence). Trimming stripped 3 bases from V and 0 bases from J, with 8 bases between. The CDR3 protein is CSASSNVNTEAFF. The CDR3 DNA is TGCAGTGCTAGTTCCAACGTGAACACTGAAGCTTTCTTT.

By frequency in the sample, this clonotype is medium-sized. CDR3 loop: CSARYQNYGYTF. In nucleotides, the CDR3 is TGCAGTGCTAGGTACCAGAACTATGGCTACACCTTC. The J gene is TRBJ1-2, the V gene TRBV20-1; no clear D gene. V was clipped by 3 bases and J by 2 bases, with 7 bases between them. In germline, CDR1 is DFQATT, CDR2 SNEGSKA (reference sequence). This CDR3 spans 12 amino acids.

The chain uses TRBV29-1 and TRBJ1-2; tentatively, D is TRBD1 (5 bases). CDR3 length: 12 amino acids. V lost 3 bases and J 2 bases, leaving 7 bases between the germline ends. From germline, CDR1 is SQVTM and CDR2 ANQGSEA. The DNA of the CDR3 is TGCAGCGTTGATCAGGGCAACTATGGCTACACCTTC. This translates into CSVDQGNYGYTF.